These T cell receptor beta chains were read from a single sample in a study of shared clonotypes between healthy human individuals. Method: immunoSEQ multiplex PCR; TCRdb's copy keeps in-frame clones and lacks some. The table lists over 400,000 clones, roughly 80% of them singletons. Specimen: PBMCs. These receptors originate from a woman in her 40s in good health. Some clones in this sample may be carry-over from other donors' samples. The CDR3 runs from the conserved cysteine through the conserved F or W. A D gene is named only where the DNA matches it firmly. Expanded clones get a size class; other rows say once, few or many, or leave the size out.

CDR3 length	clone size	J gene	D gene	V gene	CDR3 protein	CDR3 DNA
17	-	TRBJ1-6	-	TRBV27	CASSFRPGRPFGVPLHF	TGTGCCAGCAGTTTCCGCCCCGGGCGACCATTCGGCGTACCCCTCCACTTT
16	few	TRBJ2-1	TRBD2	TRBV19	CASSRTSGPLGDEQFF	TGTGCCAGTAGTAGGACTAGCGGGCCCCTAGGGGATGAGCAGTTCTTC
15	-	TRBJ1-1	TRBD1	TRBV5-1	CASSTWTGMNTEAFF	TGCGCCAGCAGCACATGGACAGGGATGAACACTGAAGCTTTCTTT
14	-	TRBJ1-3	TRBD1	TRBV6-6	CASKNQGAGNTIYF	TGTGCCAGCAAAAACCAGGGGGCTGGAAACACCATATATTTT
13	-	TRBJ2-7	TRBD1	TRBV15	CATSTDRAYEQYF	TGTGCCACCAGCACAGACAGGGCCTACGAGCAGTACTTC
15	once	TRBJ2-2	TRBD2	TRBV6-1	CASSASGTNTGELFF	TGTGCCAGCAGTGCTAGCGGGACCAACACCGGGGAGCTGTTTTTT
13	-	TRBJ1-5	-	TRBV15	CATSRDGNQPQHF	TGTGCCACCAGCAGAGATGGAAATCAGCCCCAGCATTTT
12	-	TRBJ2-7	-	TRBV11-2	CASSLIDGEQYF	TGTGCCAGCAGCTTAATTGACGGGGAGCAGTACTTC
12	-	TRBJ2-7	-	TRBV28	CASTRGAHEQYF	TGTGCCAGCACACGCGGTGCCCACGAGCAGTACTTC
16	-	TRBJ1-2	-	TRBV18	CASSPPSDTPYYGYTF	TGTGCCAGCTCCCCACCCTCCGACACCCCCTACTATGGCTACACCTTC
15	-	TRBJ2-7	-	TRBV5-6	CASSLHGRLAYEQYF	TGTGCCAGCAGCCTACACGGACGGCTAGCCTACGAGCAGTACTTC
16	-	TRBJ2-7	-	TRBV6-5	CASSYTPLTLQHEQYF	TGTGCCAGCAGTTACACTCCCCTCACCCTCCAGCACGAGCAGTACTTC
13	many	TRBJ2-7	TRBD2	TRBV18	CASSPGEGYEQYF	TGTGCCAGCTCACCAGGGGAGGGCTACGAGCAGTACTTC
12	-	TRBJ1-1	-	TRBV30	CAWSAGAAEAFF	TGTGCCTGGAGTGCAGGGGCGGCGGAAGCTTTCTTT
16	-	TRBJ1-2	-	TRBV10-3	CAISESTVNNNYGYTF	TGTGCCATCAGTGAGTCGACAGTTAATAATAACTATGGCTACACCTTC
16	-	TRBJ2-4	TRBD2	TRBV4-1	CASSQVWTSGRNIQYF	TGCGCCAGCAGCCAAGTCTGGACTAGCGGGAGAAACATTCAGTACTTC
15	-	TRBJ2-7	-	TRBV5-4	CASSPRGGRNYEQYF	TGTGCCAGCAGCCCCCGTGGGGGCCGTAACTACGAGCAGTACTTC
12	-	TRBJ2-7	-	TRBV28	CASSSSTYEQYF	TGTGCCAGCAGCAGCAGTACCTACGAGCAGTACTTC
15	-	TRBJ2-3	-	TRBV6-4	CASSDSAASTDTQYF	TGTGCCAGCAGTGACTCGGCGGCTAGCACAGATACGCAGTATTTT
15	once	TRBJ2-7	TRBD1	TRBV27	CASSLRDRPPYEQYF	TGTGCCAGCAGCCTCCGGGACAGGCCCCCCTACGAGCAGTACTTC
13	-	TRBJ1-6	-	TRBV30	CAWTPGFNSPLHF	TGTGCCTGGACCCCAGGGTTTAATTCACCCCTCCACTTT
15	-	TRBJ2-1	-	TRBV29-1	CSVAGGDRGYNEQFF	TGCAGCGTGGCGGGAGGGGACAGGGGCTACAATGAGCAGTTCTTC
15	-	TRBJ2-5	TRBD2	TRBV5-4	CASSPSGGAWETQYF	TGTGCCAGCAGCCCCTCGGGGGGGGCATGGGAGACCCAGTACTTC
16	-	TRBJ2-1	TRBD2	TRBV7-6	CASSLEASGRLNEQFF	TGTGCCAGCAGCTTAGAAGCCAGCGGGAGGTTGAATGAGCAGTTCTTC
12	-	TRBJ2-5	-	TRBV9	CASSSPPETQYF	TGTGCCAGCAGCTCGCCCCCAGAGACCCAGTACTTC
11	-	TRBJ1-1	-	TRBV19	CASSIQGNAFF	TGTGCCAGTAGTATACAGGGGAACGCTTTCTTT
16	-	TRBJ1-3	TRBD1	TRBV30	CAWSPGQISSGNTIYF	TGTGCCTGGAGTCCGGGACAGATATCCTCTGGAAACACCATATATTTT
16	-	TRBJ2-5	TRBD2	TRBV5-4	CASSRGTSGRLETQYF	TGTGCCAGCAGCCGCGGGACTAGCGGGCGTCTAGAGACCCAGTACTTC
13	few	TRBJ1-1	-	TRBV29-1	CSASQGGGTEAFF	TGCAGCGCCTCACAGGGAGGAGGCACTGAAGCTTTCTTT
17	-	TRBJ1-4	-	TRBV4-1	CASSQVYPGNVGEKLFF	TGCGCCAGCAGCCAAGTGTATCCAGGGAACGTTGGTGAAAAACTGTTTTTT
16	-	TRBJ1-3	-	TRBV5-4	CASSLNFAGSGNTIYF	TGTGCCAGCAGCTTGAACTTCGCAGGGAGTGGAAACACCATATATTTT
13	-	TRBJ2-5	-	TRBV29-1	CSVDPGVRETQYF	TGCAGCGTTGACCCCGGGGTACGGGAGACCCAGTACTTC
10	-	TRBJ2-3	-	TRBV20-1	CSSYTDTQYF	TGCAGTTCCTACACAGATACGCAGTATTTT
13	-	TRBJ2-2	-	TRBV28	CASSFEGTGELFF	TGTGCCAGCAGTTTTGAAGGAACCGGGGAGCTGTTTTTT
14	-	TRBJ2-2	TRBD1	TRBV5-1	CASSLGTVVGELFF	TGCGCCAGCAGCCTCGGGACAGTTGTAGGGGAGCTGTTTTTT
13	-	TRBJ2-7	-	TRBV21-1	CASSQGLPYEQYF	TGTGCCAGCAGCCAAGGACTACCATACGAGCAGTACTTC
15	-	TRBJ1-4	TRBD1	TRBV10-3	CAISETGATNEKLFF	TGTGCCATCAGTGAAACAGGGGCCACTAATGAAAAACTGTTTTTT